A single sample gave rise to the 17 T cell receptor beta chains below, sequenced in a study of STAT5B mutations in CD4+ large granular lymphocyte leukemia. Here immunoSEQ multiplex PCR was the method, and the copy in TCRdb shows in-frame clones only, minus some. The sample shows 25,000 to 40,000 clones, around 76% of them seen only once. The sequenced sample consisted of CD4+ T cells from blood buffy coats. These receptors were taken from a human donor in good health.

This clone was seen a handful of times. This chain uses TRBV4-1 with TRBJ1-4, with a tentative D call TRBD1 (6 bases). V lost 2 bases and J lost 11, with 24 bases in between. CDR1 MGHRA and CDR2 YSYEKL come from the germline V gene. This CDR3 is built from 17 residues. In nucleotides, the CDR3 is TGCGCCAGCAGCCAACTGTACAGGGAAAGGGGGGTCGGGAAACTGTTTTTT. Translated: CASSQLYRERGVGKLFF.

The chain has TRBV2 and TRBJ1-2; perhaps TRBD1 as D (5 bases). CDR3 length: 13 amino acids. In germline, CDR1 is SNHLY, CDR2 FYNNEI. V was shortened by 2 bases and J by 4 bases, with 8 bases between the two germline ends. CDR3 in DNA: TGTGCCAGCAGTGAAACAGGTAGCTATGGCTACACCTTC. Its protein product is CASSETGSYGYTF.

The chain combines TRBV25-1 with TRBJ1-2, with TRBD1 matching 11 bases. After removal of 2 bases from V and 2 bases from J, the junction contained 4 bases not matched to a gene. Germline CDR1 MGHDK, CDR2 SYGVNS. The CDR3 consists of 16 residues. The CDR3 is CASSEQGQGGNYGYTF. The CDR3 region has the DNA TGTGCCAGCAGTGAACAGGGACAGGGGGGAAACTATGGCTACACCTTC.

The V call is TRBV7-9, the J call TRBJ2-4; tentative D call: TRBD1 (6 bases). Trimming took off 1 base at V and 4 bases at J, with 11 bases between the two ends. The CDR3 is 15 amino acids. CDR1 is SEHNR, CDR2 FQNEAQ, per germline (reference sequence). CDR3 sequence: CASSLVTGSKNIQYF. As DNA, the CDR3 is TGTGCCAGCAGCTTAGTCACAGGGTCTAAAAACATTCAGTACTTC.

The chain has TRBV7-2 and TRBJ1-1, with D possibly TRBD1 on 6 matching bases. The V end was cut by 2 bases, the J end by 4 bases, with 11 bases between. Germline CDR1 SGHTA, CDR2 FQGNSA. The CDR3 has 14 amino acids. CDR3 in amino acids: CASSLLEGGTEAFF. In nucleotides, the CDR3 is TGTGCCAGCAGCTTACTGGAGGGGGGCACTGAAGCTTTCTTT.

This rearrangement joins TRBV4-2 to TRBJ2-3; D remains unclear. This CDR3 is 14 amino acids long. Trimming shortened V by 1 base and J by 1 base, and 6 bases separated the two germline ends. Germline CDR1 LGHNA, CDR2 YNFKEQ. CDR3 sequence: CASSQVVGTDTQYF. The DNA of the CDR3 is TGTGCCAGCAGCCAAGTTGTAGGCACAGATACGCAGTATTTT.

The rearrangement links TRBV7-6 to TRBJ2-7; 10 bases map to TRBD1. V trimming: 4 bases; J trimming: 3 bases; junction bases outside the gene matches: 6. CDR1 is SGHVS and CDR2 is FNYEAQ in the germline V gene. This CDR3 spans 15 amino acids. CDR3 in amino acids: CASSSIRDRGYEQYF. The CDR3 DNA follows: TGTGCCAGCAGCTCCATAAGGGACAGGGGCTACGAGCAGTACTTC. Based on the CDR3 plus reference TRBV7-6 and TRBJ2-7, the full variable domain is GAGVSQSPRYKVTKRGQDVALRCDPISGHVSLYWYRQALGQGPEFLTYFNYEAQQDKSGLPNDRFSAERPEGSISTLTIQRTEQRDSAMYRCASSSIRDRGYEQYFGPGTRLTVT.

This chain joins TRBV7-9 and TRBJ2-5, with D possibly matching TRBD1 (6 bases). Looked up from germline, CDR1 is SEHNR and CDR2 is FQNEAQ (reference sequence). The germline V and J ends were trimmed by 3 bases and 3 bases, with 8 bases remaining between them. The CDR3 sequence is 13 residues long. The CDR3 sequence: CASSFGGEETQYF. For the CDR3, the DNA is TGTGCCAGCAGCTTTGGGGGCGAAGAGACCCAGTACTTC.

In nucleotides, the CDR3 is TGTGCCAGCAGCTTAGTTTCTTCGGGCAGGGGAAACTATGGCTACACCTTC. Protein sequence: CASSLVSSGRGNYGYTF. The chain uses TRBV7-9 and TRBJ1-2, with D perhaps TRBD1 (6 bases). Germline-derived CDR1 and CDR2 are SEHNR and FQNEAQ (reference sequence). The length of the CDR3 is 17 residues. The ends were cut back, 1 base at V and 2 bases at J, with 17 bases in the middle.

This sequence joins TRBV6-5 and TRBJ2-3, with 9 nucleotides matching TRBD2. The CDR3 runs 16 residues. V lost 4 bases, J lost 5 bases, and 10 bases stayed unmatched. The germline V gene encodes CDR1 MNHEY and CDR2 SVGAGI. This chain's CDR3 is CASSSLASGKRDTQYF. The CDR3 nucleotides read TGTGCCAGCAGTTCTCTGGCTAGCGGGAAGAGAGATACGCAGTATTTT.

The chain has TRBV6-5 and TRBJ1-2, with a weak D call TRBD1 (5 bases). Trimming took off 4 bases at V and 13 bases at J, with 19 bases between the two ends. CDR3 length: 13 amino acids. CDR1 is MNHEY, CDR2 SVGAGI, per germline. CDR3 protein: CASSFIEGGTFTF. The CDR3 DNA reads as TGTGCCAGCAGTTTCATCGAAGGTGGGACCTTCACCTTC.

The J gene is TRBJ2-5, the V gene TRBV7-2; TRBD2 agrees at 9 bases. The V segment lost 1 base and the J segment 6 bases; nucleotides outside the gene matches: 18. Germline CDR1 reads SGHTA; CDR2 reads FQGNSA. The CDR3 length is 19 residues. The CDR3 DNA reads as TGTGCCAGCAGCTTAGGAGATCTAGCGGGATTTACGGTACAACAGACCCAGTACTTC. This translates into CASSLGDLAGFTVQQTQYF.

The chain recombines TRBV9 with TRBJ2-6, with 9 bases fitting TRBD2. The CDR3 runs 17 residues. Per germline, CDR1 SGDLS and CDR2 YYNGEE. V was pared by 8 bases and J by 2 bases, with 11 bases of the junction left unmatched. The DNA of the CDR3 is TGTGCCAGTCAGAGGGGACTAGCTAACACTGGGGCCAACGTCCTGACTTTC. Protein: CASQRGLANTGANVLTF.

The chain recombines TRBV7-8 with TRBJ2-1, with a weak D call TRBD2 (5 bases). V lost 2 bases, J lost 2 bases, and 10 bases lay in between. From germline, CDR1 is SGHVS and CDR2 FQNEAQ. The CDR3 runs 15 residues. CDR3 loop: CASSLKAAPYNEQFF. Here the CDR3 DNA reads TGTGCCAGCAGCTTAAAAGCGGCGCCCTACAATGAGCAGTTCTTC. Full variable domain (missing parts from reference TRBV7-8 and TRBJ2-1): GAGVSQSPRYKVAKRGQDVALRCDPISGHVSLFWYQQALGQGPEFLTYFQNEAQLDKSGLPSDRFFAERPEGSVSTLKIQRTQQEDSAVYLCASSLKAAPYNEQFFGPGTRLTVL.

The rearrangement uses TRBV27 and TRBJ2-4; D not resolved. The CDR3 has 16 residues. V lost 5 bases, J lost 0 bases, and 14 bases lay in between. The germline gives CDR1 MNHEY, CDR2 SMNVEV (reference sequence). For the CDR3, the DNA is TGTGCCAGCAGTCTAAACTGGCACTTAGCCAAAAACATTCAGTACTTC. It is translated as CASSLNWHLAKNIQYF.

The V gene is TRBV9, the J gene TRBJ1-2; tentative D call: TRBD1 (5 bases). Germline CDR1 and CDR2: SGDLS and YYNGEE. V was trimmed by 5 bases and J by 0 bases, leaving 20 bases between them. The CDR3 is made up of 17 amino acids. The chain's CDR3 is CASSFTPTGESNYGYTF. CDR3 DNA sequence: TGTGCCAGCAGTTTTACACCTACAGGAGAATCTAACTATGGCTACACCTTC.

The chain uses TRBV7-9 and TRBJ2-1; 7 nucleotides agree with TRBD2. The CDR3 consists of 15 residues. Germline V CDR1 and CDR2: SEHNR, FQNEAQ (reference sequence). With 2 bases clipped from V and 3 bases from J, the junction kept 4 bases outside the gene matches. CDR3 protein: CASSLNPGGYNEQFF. The CDR3 coding sequence is TGTGCCAGCAGCTTAAATCCGGGGGGCTACAATGAGCAGTTCTTC.